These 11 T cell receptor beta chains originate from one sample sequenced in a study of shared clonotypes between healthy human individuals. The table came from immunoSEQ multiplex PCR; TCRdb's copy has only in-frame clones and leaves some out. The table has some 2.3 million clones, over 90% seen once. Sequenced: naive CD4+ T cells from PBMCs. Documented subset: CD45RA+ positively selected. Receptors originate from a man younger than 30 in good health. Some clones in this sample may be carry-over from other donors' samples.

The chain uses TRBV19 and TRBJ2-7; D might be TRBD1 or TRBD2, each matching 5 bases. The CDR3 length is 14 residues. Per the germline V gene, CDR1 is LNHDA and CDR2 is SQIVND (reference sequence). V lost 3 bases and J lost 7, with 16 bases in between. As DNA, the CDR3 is TGTGCCAGTAGTATGGGGACCGATCGGAGAGAGCAGTACTTC. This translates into CASSMGTDRREQYF.

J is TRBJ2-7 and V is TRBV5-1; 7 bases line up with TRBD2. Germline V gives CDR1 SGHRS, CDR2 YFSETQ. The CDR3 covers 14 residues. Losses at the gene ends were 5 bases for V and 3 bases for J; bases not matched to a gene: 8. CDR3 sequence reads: CASSWGGDGYEQYF. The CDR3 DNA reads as TGCGCCAGCAGTTGGGGGGGAGATGGCTACGAGCAGTACTTC.

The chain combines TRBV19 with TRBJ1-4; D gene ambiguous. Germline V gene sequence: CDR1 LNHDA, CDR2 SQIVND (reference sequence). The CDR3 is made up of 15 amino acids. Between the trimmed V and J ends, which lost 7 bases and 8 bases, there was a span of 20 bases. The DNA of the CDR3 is TGTGCCAGTAATGCCGGACGGGTTCGTATGGAAAAACTGTTTTTT. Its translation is CASNAGRVRMEKLFF.

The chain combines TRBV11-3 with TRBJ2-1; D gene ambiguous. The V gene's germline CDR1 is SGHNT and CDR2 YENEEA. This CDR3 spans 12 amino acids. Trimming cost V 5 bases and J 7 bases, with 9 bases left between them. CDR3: CASSPEGNEQFF. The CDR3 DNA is TGTGCCAGCAGCCCCGAAGGGAATGAGCAGTTCTTC.

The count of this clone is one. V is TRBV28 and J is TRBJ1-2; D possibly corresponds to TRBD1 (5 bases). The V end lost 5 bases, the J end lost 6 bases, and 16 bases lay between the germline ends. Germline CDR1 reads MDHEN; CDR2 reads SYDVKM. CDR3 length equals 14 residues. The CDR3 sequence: CASSPLPRGHGYTF. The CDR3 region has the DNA TGTGCCAGCAGTCCCCTACCCCGGGGCCATGGCTACACCTTC.

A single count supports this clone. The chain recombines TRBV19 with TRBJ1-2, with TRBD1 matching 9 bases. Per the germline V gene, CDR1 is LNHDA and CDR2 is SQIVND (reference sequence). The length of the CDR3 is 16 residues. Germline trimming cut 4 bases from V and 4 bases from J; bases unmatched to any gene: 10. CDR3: CASSTQGATMIYGYTF. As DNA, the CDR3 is TGTGCCAGTAGTACACAGGGGGCGACTATGATCTATGGCTACACCTTC.

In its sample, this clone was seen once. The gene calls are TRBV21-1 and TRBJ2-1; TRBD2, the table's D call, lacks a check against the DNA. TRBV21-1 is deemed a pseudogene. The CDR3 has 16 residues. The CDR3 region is CASSSRGLAGGAEQFF. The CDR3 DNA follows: TGTGCCAGCAGCAGCCGTGGGCTAGCGGGAGGGGCTGAGCAGTTCTTC.

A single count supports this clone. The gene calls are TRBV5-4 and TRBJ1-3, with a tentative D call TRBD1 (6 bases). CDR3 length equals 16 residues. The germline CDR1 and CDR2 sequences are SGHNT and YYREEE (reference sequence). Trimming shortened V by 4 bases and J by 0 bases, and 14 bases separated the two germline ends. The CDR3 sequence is CASSIPGQTSGNTIYF. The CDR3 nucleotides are TGTGCCAGCAGCATCCCGGGACAAACCTCTGGAAACACCATATATTTT. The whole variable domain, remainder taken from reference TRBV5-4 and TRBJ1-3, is ETGVTQSPTHLIKTRGQQVTLRCSSQSGHNTVSWYQQALGQGPQFIFQYYREEENGRGNFPPRFSGLQFPNYSSELNVNALELDDSALYLCASSIPGQTSGNTIYFGEGSWLTVV.

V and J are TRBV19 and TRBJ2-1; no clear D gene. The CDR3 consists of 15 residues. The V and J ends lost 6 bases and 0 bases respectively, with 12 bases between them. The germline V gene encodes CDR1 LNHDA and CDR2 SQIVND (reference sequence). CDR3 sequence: CASSTIPDSYNEQFF. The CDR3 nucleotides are TGTGCCAGTAGCACCATCCCGGACTCCTACAATGAGCAGTTCTTC.

The DNA of the CDR3 is TGTGCCATCAGTGAGCGGGGGGCAGGCGGCACAGATACGCAGTATTTT. Translation gives CAISERGAGGTDTQYF. The chain is built from TRBV10-3 and TRBJ2-3; possible D gene TRBD2, 7 bases. Germline CDR1 and CDR2: ENHRY and SYGVKD. This CDR3 is built from 16 residues. The V and J ends lost 2 bases and 1 base respectively, with 13 bases between them.

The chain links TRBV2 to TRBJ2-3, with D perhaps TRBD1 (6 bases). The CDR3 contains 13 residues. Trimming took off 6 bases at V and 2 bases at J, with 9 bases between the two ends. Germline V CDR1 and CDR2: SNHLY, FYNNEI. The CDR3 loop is CASRQGHTDTQYF. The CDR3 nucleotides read TGTGCCAGCAGACAGGGACACACAGATACGCAGTATTTT. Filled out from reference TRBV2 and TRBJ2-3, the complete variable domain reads EPEVTQTPSHQVTQMGQEVILRCVPISNHLYFYWYRQILGQKVEFLVSFYNNEISEKSEIFDDQFSVERPDGSNFTLKIRSTKLEDSAMYFCASRQGHTDTQYFGPGTRLTVL.